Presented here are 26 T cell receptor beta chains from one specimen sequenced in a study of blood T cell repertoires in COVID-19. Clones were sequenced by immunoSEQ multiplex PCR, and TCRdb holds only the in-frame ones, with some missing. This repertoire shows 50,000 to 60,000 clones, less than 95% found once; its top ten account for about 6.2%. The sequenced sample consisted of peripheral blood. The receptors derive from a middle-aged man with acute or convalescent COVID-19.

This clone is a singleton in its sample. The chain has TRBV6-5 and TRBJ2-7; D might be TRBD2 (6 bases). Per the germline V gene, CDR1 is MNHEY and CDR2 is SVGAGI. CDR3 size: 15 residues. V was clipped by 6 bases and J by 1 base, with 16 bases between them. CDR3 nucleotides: TGTGCCAGCAGGGCGGGTAGCGGCCGTTCCTACGAGCAGTACTTC. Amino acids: CASRAGSGRSYEQYF.

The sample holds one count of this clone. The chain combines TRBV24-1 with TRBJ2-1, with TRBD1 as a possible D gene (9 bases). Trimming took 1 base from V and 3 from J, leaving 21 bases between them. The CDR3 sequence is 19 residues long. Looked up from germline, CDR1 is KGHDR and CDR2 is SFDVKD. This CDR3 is CATSDLGTGKLADYNEQFF. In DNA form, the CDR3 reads TGTGCCACCAGTGATTTAGGGACAGGGAAACTAGCGGACTACAATGAGCAGTTCTTC.

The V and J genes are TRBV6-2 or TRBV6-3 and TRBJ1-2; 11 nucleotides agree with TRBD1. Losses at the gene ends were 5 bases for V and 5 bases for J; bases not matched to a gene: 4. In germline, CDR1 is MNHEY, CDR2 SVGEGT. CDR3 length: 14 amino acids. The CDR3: CASSRTGGWYGYTF. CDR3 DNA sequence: TGTGCCAGCAGTAGGACAGGGGGCTGGTATGGCTACACCTTC.

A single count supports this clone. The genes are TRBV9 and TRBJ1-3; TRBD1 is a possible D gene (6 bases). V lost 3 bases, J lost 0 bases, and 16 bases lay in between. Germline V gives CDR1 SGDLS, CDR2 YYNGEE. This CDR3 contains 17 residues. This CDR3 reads CASSEQAGAISGNTIYF. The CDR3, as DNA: TGTGCCAGCAGCGAGCAGGCAGGGGCAATCTCTGGAAACACCATATATTTT.

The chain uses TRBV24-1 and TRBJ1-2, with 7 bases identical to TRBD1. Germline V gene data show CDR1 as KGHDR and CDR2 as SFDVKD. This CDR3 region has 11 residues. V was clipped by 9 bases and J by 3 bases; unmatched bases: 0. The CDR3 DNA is TGTGCCACCCAGGGGGACTATGGCTACACCTTC. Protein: CATQGDYGYTF.

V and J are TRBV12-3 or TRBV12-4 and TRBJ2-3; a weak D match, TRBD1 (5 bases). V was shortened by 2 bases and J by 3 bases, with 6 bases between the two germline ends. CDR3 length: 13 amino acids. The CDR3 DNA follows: TGTGCCAGCAGTTTAACAGGAACAGATACGCAGTATTTT. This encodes CASSLTGTDTQYF.

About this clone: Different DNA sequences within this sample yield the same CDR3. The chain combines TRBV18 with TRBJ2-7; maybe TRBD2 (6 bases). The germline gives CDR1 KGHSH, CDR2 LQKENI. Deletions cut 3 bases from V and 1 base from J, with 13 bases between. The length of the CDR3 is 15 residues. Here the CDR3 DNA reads TGTGCCAGCTCACCTCCCCGGGGAGGATCCTACGAGCAGTACTTC. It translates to CASSPPRGGSYEQYF.

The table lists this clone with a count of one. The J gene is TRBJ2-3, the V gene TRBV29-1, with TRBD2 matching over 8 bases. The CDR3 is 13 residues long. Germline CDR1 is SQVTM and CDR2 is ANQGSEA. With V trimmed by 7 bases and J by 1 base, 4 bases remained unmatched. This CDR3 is CSATSARTDTQYF. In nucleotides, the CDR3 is TGCAGCGCGACTAGCGCCCGCACAGATACGCAGTATTTT.

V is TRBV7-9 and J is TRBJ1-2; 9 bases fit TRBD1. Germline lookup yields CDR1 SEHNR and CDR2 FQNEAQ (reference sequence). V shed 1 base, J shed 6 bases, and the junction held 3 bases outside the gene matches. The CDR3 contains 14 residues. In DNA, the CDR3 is TGTGCCAGCAGCTTAGGGGGGACAGGGCATGGCTACACCTTC. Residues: CASSLGGTGHGYTF.

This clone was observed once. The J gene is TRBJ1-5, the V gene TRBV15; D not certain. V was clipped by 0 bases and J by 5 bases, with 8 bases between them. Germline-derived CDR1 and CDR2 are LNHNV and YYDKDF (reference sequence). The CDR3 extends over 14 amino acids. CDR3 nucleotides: TGTGCCACCAGCAGAGACGGCGCGGATCAGCCCCAGCATTTT. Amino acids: CATSRDGADQPQHF. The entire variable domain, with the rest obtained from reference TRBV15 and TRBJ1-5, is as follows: DAMVIQNPRYQVTQFGKPVTLSCSQTLNHNVMYWYQQKSSQAPKLLFHYYDKDFNNEADTPDNFQSRRPNTSFCFLDIRSPGLGDTAMYLCATSRDGADQPQHFGDGTRLSIL.

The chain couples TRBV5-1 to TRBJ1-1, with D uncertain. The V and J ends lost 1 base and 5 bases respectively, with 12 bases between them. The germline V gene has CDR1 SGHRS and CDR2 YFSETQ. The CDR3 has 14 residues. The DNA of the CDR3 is TGCGCCAGCAGCTTGCATGGGAGTGTAACTGAAGCTTTCTTT. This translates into CASSLHGSVTEAFF.

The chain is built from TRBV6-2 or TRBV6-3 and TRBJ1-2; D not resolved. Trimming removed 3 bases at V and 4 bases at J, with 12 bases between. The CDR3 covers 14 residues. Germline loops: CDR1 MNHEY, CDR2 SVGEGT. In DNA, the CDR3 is TGTGCCAGCAGTTATACCGGAGGTGCCTATGGCTACACCTTC. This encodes CASSYTGGAYGYTF.

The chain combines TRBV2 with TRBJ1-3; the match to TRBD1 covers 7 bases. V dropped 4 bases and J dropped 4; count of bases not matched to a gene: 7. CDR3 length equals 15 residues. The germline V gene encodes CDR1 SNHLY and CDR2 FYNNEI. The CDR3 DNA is TGTGCCAGCAGTGCCTCAGGGGGTCCAGGAAACACCATATATTTT. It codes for CASSASGGPGNTIYF.

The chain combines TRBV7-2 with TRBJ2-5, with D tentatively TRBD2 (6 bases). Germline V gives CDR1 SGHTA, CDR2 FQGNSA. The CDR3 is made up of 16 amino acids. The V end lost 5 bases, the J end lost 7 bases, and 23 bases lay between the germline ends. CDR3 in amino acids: CASSGRGGKGDVTQYF. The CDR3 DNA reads TGTGCCAGCAGCGGTCGGGGCGGGAAAGGTGACGTGACCCAGTACTTC.

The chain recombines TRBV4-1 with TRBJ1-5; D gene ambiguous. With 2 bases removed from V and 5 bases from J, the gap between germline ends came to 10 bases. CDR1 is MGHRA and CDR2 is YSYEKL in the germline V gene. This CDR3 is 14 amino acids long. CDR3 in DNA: TGCGCCAGCAGCCAACTCTTGGGAGATCAGCCCCAGCATTTT. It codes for CASSQLLGDQPQHF.

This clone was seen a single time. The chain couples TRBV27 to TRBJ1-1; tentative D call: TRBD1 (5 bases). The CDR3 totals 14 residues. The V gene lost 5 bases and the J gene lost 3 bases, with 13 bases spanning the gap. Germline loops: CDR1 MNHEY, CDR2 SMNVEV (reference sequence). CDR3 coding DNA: TGTGCCAGCAGTCTGGGGACTGGCTACACTGAAGCTTTCTTT. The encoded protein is CASSLGTGYTEAFF.

CDR3 coding DNA: TGCGCCAGCAGCTCCAGCGTCTTTAACACTGAAGCTTTCTTT. Protein product: CASSSSVFNTEAFF. The V gene is TRBV5-1, the J gene TRBJ1-1; D unresolved. V lost 3 bases and J 2 bases, leaving 11 bases between the germline ends. Per the germline V gene, CDR1 is SGHRS and CDR2 is YFSETQ. The CDR3 has 14 residues.

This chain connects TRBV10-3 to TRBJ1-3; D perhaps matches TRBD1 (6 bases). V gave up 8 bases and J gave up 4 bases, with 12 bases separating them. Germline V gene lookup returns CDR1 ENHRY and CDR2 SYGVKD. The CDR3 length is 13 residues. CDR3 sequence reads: CAIDGGLGNTIYF. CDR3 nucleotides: TGTGCCATCGACGGGGGGCTCGGAAACACCATATATTTT.

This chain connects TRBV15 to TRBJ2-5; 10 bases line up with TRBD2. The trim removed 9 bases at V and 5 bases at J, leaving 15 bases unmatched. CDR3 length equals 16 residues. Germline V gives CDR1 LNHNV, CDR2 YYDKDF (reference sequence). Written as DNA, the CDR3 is TGTGCCACGCACTCGGGGAGCGGGAGGGCCGTTGAGACCCAGTACTTC. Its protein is CATHSGSGRAVETQYF.

The CDR3 reads CASSEVEGGFSAGELFF. In nucleotides, the CDR3 is TGTGCCAGCAGTGAAGTGGAAGGGGGTTTCTCTGCCGGGGAGCTGTTTTTT. The chain links TRBV2 to TRBJ2-2; D possibly corresponds to TRBD1 (6 bases). Germline V gives CDR1 SNHLY, CDR2 FYNNEI. Trimming cost V 1 base and J 6 bases, with 18 bases left between them. This CDR3 region has 17 residues.

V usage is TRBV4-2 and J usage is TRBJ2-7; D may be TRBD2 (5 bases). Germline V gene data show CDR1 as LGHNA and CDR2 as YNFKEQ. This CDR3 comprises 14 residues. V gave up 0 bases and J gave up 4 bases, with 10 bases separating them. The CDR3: CASSQDTLAYEQYF. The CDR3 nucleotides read TGTGCCAGCAGCCAAGATACCCTAGCTTACGAGCAGTACTTC.

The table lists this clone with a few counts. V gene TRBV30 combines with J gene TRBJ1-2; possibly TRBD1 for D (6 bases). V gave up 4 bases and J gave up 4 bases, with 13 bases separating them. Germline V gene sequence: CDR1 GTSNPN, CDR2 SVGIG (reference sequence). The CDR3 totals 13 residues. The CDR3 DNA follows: TGTGCCTGGAATCAGGGGCTTGTCTATGGCTACACCTTC. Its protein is CAWNQGLVYGYTF. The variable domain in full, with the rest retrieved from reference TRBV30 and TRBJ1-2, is SQTIHQWPATLVQPVGSPLSLECTVEGTSNPNLYWYRQAAGRGLQLLFYSVGIGQISSEVPQNLSASRPQDRQFILSSKKLLLSDSGFYLCAWNQGLVYGYTFGSGTRLTVV.

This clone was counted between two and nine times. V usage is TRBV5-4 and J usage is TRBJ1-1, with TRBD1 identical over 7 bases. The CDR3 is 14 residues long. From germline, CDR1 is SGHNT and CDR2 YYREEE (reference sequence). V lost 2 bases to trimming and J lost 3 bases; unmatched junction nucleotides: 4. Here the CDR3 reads CASSFRGLYTEAFF. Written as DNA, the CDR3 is TGTGCCAGCAGCTTTAGGGGGCTGTACACTGAAGCTTTCTTT.

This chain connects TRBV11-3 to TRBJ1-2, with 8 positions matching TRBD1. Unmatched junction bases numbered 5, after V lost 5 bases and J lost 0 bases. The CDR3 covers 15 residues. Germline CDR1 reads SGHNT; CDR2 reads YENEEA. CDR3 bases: TGTGCCAGCAGCAGAGTACAGGGGGCTAACTATGGCTACACCTTC. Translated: CASSRVQGANYGYTF.

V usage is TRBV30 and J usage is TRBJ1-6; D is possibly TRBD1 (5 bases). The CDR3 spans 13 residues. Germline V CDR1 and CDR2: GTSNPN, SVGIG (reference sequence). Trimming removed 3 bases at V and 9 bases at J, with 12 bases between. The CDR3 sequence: CAWRGVLPSPLHF. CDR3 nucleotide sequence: TGTGCCTGGAGAGGGGTCCTTCCTTCACCCCTCCACTTT.

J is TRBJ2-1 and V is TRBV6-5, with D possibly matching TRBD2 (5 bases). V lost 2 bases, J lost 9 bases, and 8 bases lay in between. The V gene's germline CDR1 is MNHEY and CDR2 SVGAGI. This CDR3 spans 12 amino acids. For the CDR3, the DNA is TGTGCCAGCAGTTACGAGAGCGGTGAGCAGTTCTTC. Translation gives CASSYESGEQFF.